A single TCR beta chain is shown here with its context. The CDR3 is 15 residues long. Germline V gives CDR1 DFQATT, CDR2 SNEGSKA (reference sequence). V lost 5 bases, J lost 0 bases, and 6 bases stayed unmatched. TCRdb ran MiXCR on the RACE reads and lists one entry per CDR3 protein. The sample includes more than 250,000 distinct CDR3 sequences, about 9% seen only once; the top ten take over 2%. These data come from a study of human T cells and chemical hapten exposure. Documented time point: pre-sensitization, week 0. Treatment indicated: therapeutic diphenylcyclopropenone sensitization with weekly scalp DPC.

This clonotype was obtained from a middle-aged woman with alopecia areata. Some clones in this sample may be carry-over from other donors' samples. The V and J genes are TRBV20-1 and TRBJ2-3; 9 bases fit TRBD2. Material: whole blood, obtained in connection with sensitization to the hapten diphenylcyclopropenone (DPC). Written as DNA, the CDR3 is TGCAGTGCTCAGAATAGCGGGGGAAGCACAGATACGCAGTATTTT. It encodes CSAQNSGGSTDTQYF.